The clone carrying this T cell receptor (beta chain) was observed many times. CDR1 ENHRY and CDR2 SYGVKD come from the germline V gene. Trimming pared 6 bases from V and 1 base from J, leaving 13 bases between. The CDR3 spans 15 residues. TCRdb reprocessed the 5' RACE reads via MiXCR and lists one record per CDR3 protein. The sample has 25,000 or so distinct CDR3 sequences, 9.5% to 15% seen once. Time point noted: sample taken at primary tumor resection. Whole RNA, which was extracted from tumor, nontumor lung tissue or frozen PBMC, was sequenced without any cell sorting. This sample is part of a study of spatial heterogeneity in lung cancer.

V is TRBV10-3 and J is TRBJ2-1, with a tentative D call TRBD2 (5 bases). Material: PBMCs, obtained at surgery. This receptor was taken from a female donor with early-stage non-small cell lung cancer. CDR3 bases: TGTGCCATCAGGGAAACGGGGAATTCCTACAATGAGCAGTTCTTC. It translates to CAIRETGNSYNEQFF.